The 21 T cell receptor beta chains presented below share a single source sample, sequenced in a study of blood T cell repertoires in COVID-19. Clones were sequenced by immunoSEQ multiplex PCR, and TCRdb holds only the in-frame ones, with some missing. The sample yields fewer than 300,000 clones, roughly 91% seen once. The sequencing input was PBMCs or T cells enriched from blood (not recorded which). These receptors were obtained from a man aged 40-55 years who had recovered from COVID-19.

The CDR3 region is CASSQASDPSYEQYF. The CDR3 DNA is TGCGCCAGCAGCCAGGCTAGCGACCCCTCCTACGAGCAGTACTTC. This chain uses TRBV4-3 with TRBJ2-7; D may be TRBD2 (6 bases). The CDR3 has 15 amino acids. The V end lost 3 bases, the J end lost 0 bases, and 12 bases lay between the germline ends. CDR1 and CDR2 from the germline V gene are LGHNA and YSLEER.

This chain connects TRBV13 to TRBJ2-5; 8 bases align to TRBD1. This CDR3 comprises 14 residues. CDR1 and CDR2 (germline): PRHDT, FYEKMQ (reference sequence). Trimming cost V 3 bases and J 2 bases; bases outside gene matches: 2. The CDR3 nucleotides read TGTGCCAGCAGCTTCTACAGGGGGCAAGAGACCCAGTACTTC. It codes for CASSFYRGQETQYF.

V is TRBV2 and J is TRBJ1-6; 9 bases agree with TRBD1. Germline V gene data show CDR1 as SNHLY and CDR2 as FYNNEI. This CDR3 is 15 amino acids long. The trim removed 5 bases at V and 5 bases at J, leaving 4 bases unmatched. Written as DNA, the CDR3 is TGTGCCAGCAGTTATGACAGGGGGAATAATTCACCCCTCCACTTT. The encoded protein is CASSYDRGNNSPLHF.

V and J are TRBV7-6 and TRBJ2-1; weak D call: TRBD2 (5 bases). Germline V CDR1 and CDR2: SGHVS, FNYEAQ. This CDR3 comprises 16 residues. V was trimmed by 5 bases and J by 0 bases, leaving 14 bases between them. The CDR3 coding sequence is TGTGCCAGCAGCCCCGGACTGGCAAGCTCCTACAATGAGCAGTTCTTC. It is translated as CASSPGLASSYNEQFF.

This clone was counted only a few times. The V gene is TRBV7-8, the J gene TRBJ1-2; D ambiguous. The length of the CDR3 is 14 residues. Per germline, CDR1 SGHVS and CDR2 FQNEAQ. V lost 5 bases and J lost 2, with 12 bases in between. DNA for the CDR3: TGTGCCAGCAGCCGTCTCGACGGGAACTATGGCTACACCTTC. It translates to CASSRLDGNYGYTF.

The table lists this clone with a few counts. V usage is TRBV19 and J usage is TRBJ1-2; 8 positions match TRBD1. Germline CDR1 and CDR2: LNHDA and SQIVND (reference sequence). This CDR3 comprises 14 residues. Germline trimming cut 6 bases from V and 4 bases from J; bases unmatched to any gene: 7. CDR3 residues: CASRGRDRFYGYTF. The DNA of the CDR3 is TGTGCCAGTAGAGGGCGGGACAGGTTCTATGGCTACACCTTC.

This clone showed up just once. J is TRBJ2-1 and V is TRBV12-5; the match to TRBD1 covers 7 bases. CDR1 is LGHNT, CDR2 FRNRAP, per germline. The CDR3 extends over 16 amino acids. V was pared by 6 bases and J by 4 bases, with 12 bases of the junction left unmatched. In DNA form, the CDR3 reads TGTGCTAGTGGCCCAACCCCAGGACAGGTATACAATGAGCAGTTCTTC. Amino acids: CASGPTPGQVYNEQFF.

The chain carries TRBV18 and TRBJ2-1; 12 positions match TRBD2. The germline V gene has CDR1 KGHSH and CDR2 LQKENI. Trimming took 1 base from V and 1 from J; bases not matched to a gene: 5. CDR3 size: 18 residues. CDR3 region: CASSPLTSGRGSYNEQFF. The CDR3 DNA sequence: TGTGCCAGCTCACCACTGACTAGCGGGAGAGGATCCTACAATGAGCAGTTCTTC.

The chain has TRBV14 and TRBJ2-1; D perhaps matches TRBD1 (6 bases). Germline CDR1 reads SGHDN; CDR2 reads FVKESK. This CDR3 has 17 amino acids. Deletions cut 4 bases from V and 0 bases from J, with 16 bases between. CDR3 DNA sequence: TGTGCCAGCAGCCCCCTAGGGGGATTGAGCTCCTACAATGAGCAGTTCTTC. Translating gives CASSPLGGLSSYNEQFF.

The chain employs TRBV6-5 and TRBJ2-5, with 8 bases lining up with TRBD1. CDR1 is MNHEY, CDR2 SVGAGI, per germline. Trimming took 2 bases from V and 5 from J; bases not matched to a gene: 1. This CDR3 is 13 amino acids long. The CDR3 nucleotides read TGTGCCAGCAGTTACAACAGGGGGGAGACCCAGTACTTC. Residues: CASSYNRGETQYF.

V and J are TRBV19 and TRBJ2-1, with D possibly being TRBD2 (6 bases). Germline CDR1 and CDR2: LNHDA and SQIVND (reference sequence). V lost 0 bases to trimming and J lost 7 bases, with 16 bases between them. This CDR3 spans 16 amino acids. The CDR3 spells CASSIDLPASVNEQFF. The CDR3 nucleotides read TGTGCCAGTAGTATAGATCTCCCGGCTAGCGTGAATGAGCAGTTCTTC.

The rearrangement links TRBV30 to TRBJ1-4; D gene unclear. V lost 3 bases to trimming and J lost 13 bases, with 9 bases between them. The CDR3 contains 10 residues. Germline V lookup: CDR1 GTSNPN, CDR2 SVGIG (reference sequence). The CDR3 DNA reads TGTGCCTGGAGAGGAGTTGGACTGTTTTTT. Translated: CAWRGVGLFF.

This rearrangement joins TRBV3-1 (or the pseudogene TRBV3-2) to TRBJ2-7; D remains ambiguous. The CDR3 spans 12 residues. With 3 bases removed from V and 3 bases from J, the gap between germline ends came to 6 bases. In germline, CDR1 is LGHDT, CDR2 YNNKEL (reference sequence). CDR3 in amino acids: CASSHSDYEQYF. The CDR3 DNA reads as TGTGCCAGCAGCCACTCAGACTACGAGCAGTACTTC.

This clone was counted once. CDR3 sequence: CASSSRDSSGNTIYF. Here the CDR3 DNA reads TGTGCCAGCAGCTCCAGGGACAGCTCTGGAAACACCATATATTTT. V is TRBV7-8 and J is TRBJ1-3; 7 positions agree with TRBD1. V lost 4 bases to trimming and J lost 0 bases; unmatched junction nucleotides: 3. CDR1 and CDR2 (germline): SGHVS, FQNEAQ. This CDR3 has 15 amino acids.

This clone was observed a single time. This chain connects TRBV19 to TRBJ2-1, with D possibly TRBD2 on 8 matching bases. Germline lookup yields CDR1 LNHDA and CDR2 SQIVND (reference sequence). The CDR3 has 16 residues. V was trimmed by 11 bases and J by 6 bases, leaving 26 bases between them. CDR3 in amino acids: CASDGVAGPGGNEQFF. CDR3 DNA: TGTGCCTCCGACGGGGTAGCGGGACCAGGGGGCAATGAGCAGTTCTTC.

V usage is TRBV28 and J usage is TRBJ1-2, with 7 positions matching TRBD1. Germline trimming cut 3 bases from V and 6 bases from J; bases unmatched to any gene: 10. Germline V CDR1 and CDR2: MDHEN, SYDVKM. There are 15 residues in the CDR3. The CDR3 reads CASSFRDRELDGYTF. CDR3 nucleotide sequence: TGTGCCAGCAGTTTCAGAGACAGGGAATTGGATGGCTACACCTTC.

The chain combines TRBV2 with TRBJ1-6, with D perhaps matching TRBD1 (6 bases). The CDR3 consists of 14 residues. In germline, CDR1 is SNHLY, CDR2 FYNNEI. V gave up 6 bases and J gave up 7 bases, with 13 bases separating them. CDR3 protein: CASRNREGNSPLHF. CDR3 in DNA: TGTGCCAGCAGGAACAGGGAGGGGAATTCACCCCTCCACTTT.

This sequence joins TRBV19 and TRBJ2-7, with a tentative D call TRBD2 (6 bases). CDR3 length equals 17 residues. V was clipped by 6 bases and J by 2 bases, with 23 bases between them. Germline V gene data show CDR1 as LNHDA and CDR2 as SQIVND (reference sequence). CDR3 in amino acids: CASSVGDFSLSTYEQYF. The CDR3 nucleotides are TGTGCCAGTAGCGTAGGGGACTTCTCCCTTTCCACCTACGAGCAGTACTTC.

The gene calls are TRBV28 and TRBJ2-3, with D unresolved. Trimming shortened V by 3 bases and J by 5 bases, and 12 bases separated the two germline ends. In germline, CDR1 is MDHEN, CDR2 SYDVKM. The CDR3 totals 14 residues. The DNA of the CDR3 is TGTGCCAGCAGTTTGGCTCAAGTACAAGATACGCAGTATTTT. Translation: CASSLAQVQDTQYF.

This clone has a single count. The chain uses TRBV6-5 and TRBJ2-7; 8 nucleotides agree with TRBD1. The junction had 9 bases not matched to a gene; V was cut back by 6 bases and J by 2 bases. Looked up from germline, CDR1 is MNHEY and CDR2 is SVGAGI. The CDR3 consists of 15 residues. CDR3 in DNA: TGTGCCAGCAGCTGGCCGGGACAGGCAGCCTACGAGCAGTACTTC. Residues: CASSWPGQAAYEQYF.

The chain has TRBV11-3 and TRBJ1-2; a weak D match, TRBD1 (5 bases). CDR1 and CDR2 (germline): SGHNT, YENEEA. The CDR3 has 15 residues. In DNA, the CDR3 is TGTGCAAACATGCGGGGCGGGTCGCCCCGGTGTGGCTACACCTTC. Translating gives CANMRGGSPRCGYTF.